This T cell receptor (beta chain) was sequenced in a study of cytomegalovirus exposure and HLA in healthy donors. Details on this clone: Its specificity is unknown.

The PCR made use of 60 Vbeta and 13 Jbeta primers. Libraries were prepared by immunoSEQ multiplex PCR; TCRdb keeps only in-frame clonotypes and omits some of them. Recorded here are approximately 58,000 clones; the top ten clones represent 8% to 13%. Study observations and caveats: Some TCR beta chains (about 180 of them) were listed as cytomegalovirus-associated.

The sequence was collected from a woman aged 50 to 60 in good health and CMV-seropositive. Sequenced input: PBMCs.

CDR3 bases: TGTGCCAGCAGCTTAGGCAGTGGCTACGAGCAGTACTTC. Translating gives CASSLGSGYEQYF. V gene TRBV7-9 combines with J gene TRBJ2-7; D is unresolved. Trimming cost V 1 base and J 3 bases, with 7 bases left between them. CDR3 size: 13 residues. Germline CDR1 is SEHNR and CDR2 is FQNEAQ (reference sequence).